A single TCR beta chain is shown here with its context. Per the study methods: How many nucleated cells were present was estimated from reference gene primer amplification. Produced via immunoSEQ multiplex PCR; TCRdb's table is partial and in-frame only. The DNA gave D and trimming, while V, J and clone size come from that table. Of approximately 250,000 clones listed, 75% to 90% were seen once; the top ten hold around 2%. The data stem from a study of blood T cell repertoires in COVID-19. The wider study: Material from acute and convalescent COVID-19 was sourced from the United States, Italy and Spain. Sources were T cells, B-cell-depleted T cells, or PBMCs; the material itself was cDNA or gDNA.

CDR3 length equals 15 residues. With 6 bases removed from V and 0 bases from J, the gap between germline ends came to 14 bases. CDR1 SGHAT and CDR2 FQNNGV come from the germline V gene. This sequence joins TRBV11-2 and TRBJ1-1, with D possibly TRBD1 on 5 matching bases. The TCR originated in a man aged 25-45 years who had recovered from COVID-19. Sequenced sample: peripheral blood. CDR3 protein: CASSPTGVVNTEAFF. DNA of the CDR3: TGTGCCAGCAGTCCCACAGGAGTCGTGAACACTGAAGCTTTCTTT.